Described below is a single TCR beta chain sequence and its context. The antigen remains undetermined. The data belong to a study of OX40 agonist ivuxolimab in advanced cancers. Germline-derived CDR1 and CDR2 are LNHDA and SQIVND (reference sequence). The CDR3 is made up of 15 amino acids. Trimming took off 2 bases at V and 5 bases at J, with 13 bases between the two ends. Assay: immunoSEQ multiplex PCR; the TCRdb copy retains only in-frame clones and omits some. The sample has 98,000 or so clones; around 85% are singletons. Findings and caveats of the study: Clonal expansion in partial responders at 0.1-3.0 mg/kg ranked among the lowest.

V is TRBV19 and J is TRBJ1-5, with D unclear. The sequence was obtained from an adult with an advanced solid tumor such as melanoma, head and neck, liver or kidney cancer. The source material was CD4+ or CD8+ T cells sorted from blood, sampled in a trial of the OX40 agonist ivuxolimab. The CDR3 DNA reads TGTGCCAGTAGTATATTAGGAGCGGGTGATCAGCCCCAGCATTTT. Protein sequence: CASSILGAGDQPQHF.